The next 26 T cell receptor beta chains were all read from a single sample in a study of lymphopenia after photon versus proton radiotherapy. Profiling relied on immunoSEQ multiplex PCR, and the TCRdb table lists in-frame clones only, not all of them. The sample records fewer than 7,500 clones, about 92% being singletons. Source: peripheral blood, taken from a patient treated with photon-based radiotherapy. Source of these receptors: a woman aged 45-65 years with cholangiocarcinoma.

The rearrangement joins TRBV11-2 to TRBJ1-6; 10 bases agree with TRBD1. The germline V gene encodes CDR1 SGHAT and CDR2 FQNNGV. The CDR3 is 15 residues long. Trimming cost V 3 bases and J 7 bases; bases outside gene matches: 3. CDR3 DNA sequence: TGTGCCAGCAGCTTGGGACAGGGGCAAAATTCACCCCTCCACTTT. It encodes CASSLGQGQNSPLHF.

The chain links TRBV5-1 to TRBJ1-2; 8 bases match TRBD1. CDR1 and CDR2 (germline): SGHRS, YFSETQ. The CDR3 runs 12 residues. V was pared by 7 bases and J by 8 bases, with 7 bases of the junction left unmatched. Here the CDR3 DNA reads TGCGCCAGCGGGACAGGTGAGGGCGGCTACACCTTC. Translating gives CASGTGEGGYTF.

This clone was seen only once. V and J are TRBV4-3 and TRBJ1-5, with TRBD1 matching over 7 bases. Germline V gene sequence: CDR1 LGHNA, CDR2 YSLEER. The CDR3 totals 16 residues. V was clipped by 1 base and J by 2 bases; unmatched bases: 5. The CDR3 coding sequence is TGCGCCAGCAGCCAAGTTATAGGGACAGGCAATCAGCCCCAGCATTTT. It is translated as CASSQVIGTGNQPQHF.

The V call is TRBV21-1, the J call TRBJ1-1; no check of the table's D call, TRBD1, against the DNA was made. TRBV21-1 constitutes a pseudogene. This CDR3 is built from 11 residues. CDR3 nucleotide sequence: TGTGCCAGCAGCACTGGACAGGCTGCTTTCTTT. Its translation is CASSTGQAAFF.

This clone was counted once. This chain links TRBV7-9 with TRBJ1-2; 7 bases fit TRBD1. V trimming: 5 bases; J trimming: 8 bases; junction bases outside the gene matches: 14. The germline V gene encodes CDR1 SEHNR and CDR2 FQNEAQ (reference sequence). This CDR3 has 15 amino acids. In DNA form, the CDR3 reads TGTGCCAGCAGCCAAACCTGGGAGACAGGGCTCGGCTACACCTTC. Its protein is CASSQTWETGLGYTF.

The chain links TRBV7-2 to TRBJ2-1; 11 bases line up with TRBD2. This CDR3 contains 18 residues. Unmatched junction bases numbered 13, after V lost 5 bases and J lost 4 bases. Germline CDR1 is SGHTA and CDR2 is FQGNSA. The CDR3 sequence: CASSPKLAGVPGYNEQFF. In DNA, the CDR3 is TGTGCCAGCAGCCCTAAACTAGCGGGGGTCCCGGGGTACAATGAGCAGTTCTTC.

This chain joins TRBV10-3 and TRBJ2-2; D is unresolved. The germline V gene encodes CDR1 ENHRY and CDR2 SYGVKD. Between the trimmed V and J ends, which lost 5 bases and 6 bases, there was a span of 7 bases. The CDR3 runs 12 residues. The DNA for the CDR3 is TGTGCCATCAGTTTCAGCCCCGGGGAGCTGTTTTTT. Encoded protein: CAISFSPGELFF.

This chain uses TRBV4-3 with TRBJ2-1, with 10 bases fitting TRBD2. This CDR3 has 15 residues. Germline CDR1 and CDR2: LGHNA and YSLEER. With V trimmed by 2 bases and J by 6 bases, 4 bases remained unmatched. CDR3 sequence reads: CASSQSLAGANEQFF. CDR3 nucleotides: TGCGCCAGCAGCCAATCCCTAGCGGGGGCCAATGAGCAGTTCTTC.

Here the CDR3 reads CASSIEGLALETQYF. The DNA for the CDR3 is TGCGCCAGCAGCATTGAAGGGCTAGCATTGGAGACCCAGTACTTC. The chain joins TRBV5-1 to TRBJ2-5; TRBD2 is a possible D gene (5 bases). CDR3 size: 15 residues. The V gene's germline CDR1 is SGHRS and CDR2 YFSETQ. The V end was cut by 4 bases, the J end by 5 bases, with 18 bases between.

This sequence joins TRBV4-3 and TRBJ1-6; no definite D call. Trimming shortened V by 0 bases and J by 7 bases, and 13 bases separated the two germline ends. This CDR3 is built from 16 residues. Germline V gives CDR1 LGHNA, CDR2 YSLEER. This CDR3 reads CASSQDIKAVNSPLHF. The CDR3 DNA reads TGCGCCAGCAGCCAAGATATAAAGGCAGTCAATTCACCCCTCCACTTT.

The chain recombines TRBV10-3 with TRBJ1-5; D is uncertain. V gave up 0 bases and J gave up 0 bases, with 12 bases separating them. Looked up from germline, CDR1 is ENHRY and CDR2 is SYGVKD. The CDR3 contains 17 residues. The CDR3 DNA is TGTGCCATCAGTGAGTCGGCCGCGGCGTATAGCAATCAGCCCCAGCATTTT. Residues: CAISESAAAYSNQPQHF.

The chain recombines TRBV11-2 with TRBJ2-5; D possibly uses TRBD1 or TRBD2 (5 bases each). The germline CDR1 and CDR2 sequences are SGHAT and FQNNGV. The CDR3 covers 17 residues. V was shortened by 4 bases and J by 5 bases, with 23 bases between the two germline ends. The CDR3 loop reads CASSSSLFVGTWETQYF. The DNA of the CDR3 is TGTGCCAGCAGCTCCTCCCTGTTTGTCGGGACGTGGGAGACCCAGTACTTC.

The genes are TRBV4-1 and TRBJ2-7; possible D gene TRBD1, 5 bases. The V end lost 0 bases, the J end lost 4 bases, and 16 bases lay between the germline ends. The CDR3 totals 16 residues. Germline loops: CDR1 MGHRA, CDR2 YSYEKL. This CDR3 reads CASSQDLKDRDYEQYF. The CDR3 DNA reads as TGCGCCAGCAGCCAAGATCTTAAAGACAGAGATTACGAGCAGTACTTC.

The genes are TRBV28 and TRBJ1-3; TRBD1 is a possible D gene (5 bases). The germline V gene has CDR1 MDHEN and CDR2 SYDVKM. This CDR3 has 15 amino acids. The V gene lost 3 bases and the J gene lost 5 bases, with 14 bases spanning the gap. CDR3 region: CASSFSARGRNTIYF. Here the CDR3 DNA reads TGTGCCAGCAGTTTTTCGGCTAGGGGCAGAAACACCATATATTTT.

This chain joins TRBV5-1 and TRBJ2-3; perhaps TRBD1 as D (7 bases). This CDR3 contains 19 residues. With 4 bases removed from V and 0 bases from J, the gap between germline ends came to 24 bases. The germline CDR1 and CDR2 sequences are SGHRS and YFSETQ. The CDR3 spells CASSPEGNPQGTSTDTQYF. CDR3 bases: TGCGCCAGCAGCCCCGAGGGGAATCCACAGGGGACTAGCACAGATACGCAGTATTTT. Together with reference TRBV5-1 and TRBJ2-3, the CDR3 gives the full variable domain: KAGVTQTPRYLIKTRGQQVTLSCSPISGHRSVSWYQQTPGQGLQFLFEYFSETQRNKGNFPGRFSGRQFSNSRSEMNVSTLELGDSALYLCASSPEGNPQGTSTDTQYFGPGTRLTVL.

The gene calls are TRBV4-1 and TRBJ1-2; 9 nucleotides agree with TRBD1. Germline V CDR1 and CDR2: MGHRA, YSYEKL. V shed 0 bases and J 5 bases; nucleotides not matched to a gene: 7. The CDR3 loop spans 16 amino acids. For the CDR3, the DNA is TGCGCCAGCAGCCAAGATGACAGGGGGTCTTATTATGGCTACACCTTC. Its protein is CASSQDDRGSYYGYTF.

This sequence joins TRBV18 and TRBJ2-7; D may match TRBD1 or TRBD2 (5 bases each). Per germline, CDR1 KGHSH and CDR2 LQKENI. The CDR3 runs to 13 residues. The germline V and J ends were trimmed by 6 bases and 3 bases, with 12 bases remaining between them. CDR3 region: CASSRDGGYEQYF. The CDR3 coding sequence is TGTGCCAGCTCCCGGGACGGAGGCTACGAGCAGTACTTC.

V is TRBV7-2 and J is TRBJ2-1, with a tentative D call TRBD2 (7 bases). The CDR3 runs to 15 residues. Trimming removed 7 bases from V and 8 bases from J, with 21 bases in between. CDR1 SGHTA and CDR2 FQGNSA come from the germline V gene. The CDR3 nucleotides read TGTGCCAGCACCCTAGGGGGGGGGCCAGAGTATGAGCAGTTCTTC. As protein: CASTLGGGPEYEQFF.

This clone was seen once. The genes are TRBV6-4 and TRBJ2-7; D is uncertain. This CDR3 comprises 15 residues. V dropped 3 bases and J dropped 3 bases, with 15 bases sitting between them. Germline V gives CDR1 MRHNA, CDR2 SNTAGT. In DNA form, the CDR3 reads TGTGCCAGCAGTGATTACCTTATCCTTCTCTACGAGCAGTACTTC. Translation: CASSDYLILLYEQYF.

V and J are TRBV2 and TRBJ2-3, with 7 bases fitting TRBD1. The germline V gene has CDR1 SNHLY and CDR2 FYNNEI. CDR3 size: 11 residues. Unmatched junction bases numbered 6, after V lost 4 bases and J lost 14 bases. Here the CDR3 reads CASSADRVGYF. In DNA form, the CDR3 reads TGTGCCAGCAGTGCCGACAGGGTCGGGTATTTT.

The rearrangement uses TRBV7-2 and TRBJ2-5; D is unclear. With 6 bases removed from V and 5 bases from J, the gap between germline ends came to 7 bases. The germline V gene has CDR1 SGHTA and CDR2 FQGNSA. This CDR3 is 11 amino acids long. The CDR3 spells CASRTGETQYF. In DNA, the CDR3 is TGTGCCAGCAGGACCGGGGAGACCCAGTACTTC.

The chain employs TRBV7-9 and TRBJ1-4; D is unresolved. This CDR3 spans 14 amino acids. V was clipped by 6 bases and J by 5 bases, with 13 bases between them. Germline CDR1 and CDR2: SEHNR and FQNEAQ (reference sequence). The DNA for the CDR3 is TGTGCCAGCAGTCCAACGGAAAAGAATGAAAAACTGTTTTTT. It codes for CASSPTEKNEKLFF.

This sequence joins TRBV7-9 and TRBJ1-2; no reliable D call. Germline lookup yields CDR1 SEHNR and CDR2 FQNEAQ (reference sequence). The V gene lost 5 bases and the J gene lost 5 bases, with 12 bases spanning the gap. This CDR3 is built from 13 residues. The CDR3 nucleotides are TGTGCCAGCAGCGGGGAGGGAGGGTATGGCTACACCTTC. This codes for CASSGEGGYGYTF.

The chain has TRBV7-2 and TRBJ2-2; D not certain. The V end was cut by 1 base, the J end by 4 bases, with 7 bases between. CDR3 size: 14 residues. Germline V gives CDR1 SGHTA, CDR2 FQGNSA. The CDR3 region is CASSLVMGTGELFF. The DNA for the CDR3 is TGTGCCAGCAGCTTAGTTATGGGCACCGGGGAGCTGTTTTTT.

This clone was observed a handful of times. The V gene is TRBV2, the J gene TRBJ1-1; no reliable D call. The ends were cut back, 3 bases at V and 8 bases at J, with 10 bases in the middle. This CDR3 spans 12 amino acids. Germline V gene lookup returns CDR1 SNHLY and CDR2 FYNNEI. This chain's CDR3 is CASSDSGLEAFF. CDR3 nucleotides: TGTGCCAGCAGTGATTCTGGGTTAGAAGCTTTCTTT. The whole variable domain, filled in from reference TRBV2 and TRBJ1-1, reads EPEVTQTPSHQVTQMGQEVILRCVPISNHLYFYWYRQILGQKVEFLVSFYNNEISEKSEIFDDQFSVERPDGSNFTLKIRSTKLEDSAMYFCASSDSGLEAFFGQGTRLTVV.

CDR3 DNA: TGCGCCAGCAGCTTACAGGCCGGAGGCTCTGGAAACACCATATATTTT. Amino acids: CASSLQAGGSGNTIYF. The V and J genes are TRBV5-1 and TRBJ1-3; possibly TRBD1 for D (5 bases). The CDR3 is 16 residues long. Germline V gives CDR1 SGHRS, CDR2 YFSETQ. V lost 2 bases and J 0 bases, leaving 12 bases between the germline ends.